This T cell receptor beta chain came from a study of cytomegalovirus exposure and HLA in healthy donors. CDR3 length: 16 amino acids. CDR1 and CDR2 from the germline V gene are SGHRS and YFSETQ. V was clipped by 0 bases and J by 7 bases; unmatched bases: 9. The study ran its PCR with 60 Vbeta and 13 Jbeta primers. Produced via immunoSEQ multiplex PCR; TCRdb's table is partial and in-frame only. The sample records 100,000 to 150,000 clones, around 8.5% being singletons. In this sample, this clone turned up a few times. The source of this sequence is a middle-aged man in good health and CMV-seronegative. The sequenced sample was PBMCs. V gene TRBV5-1 combines with J gene TRBJ2-2, with TRBD1 matching 7 bases. CDR3 residues: CASSLVGQREGGELFF. DNA of the CDR3: TGCGCCAGCAGCTTGGTGGGACAGCGAGAGGGCGGGGAGCTGTTTTTT.